The 16 T cell receptor beta chains below were found in one sample sequenced in a study of T cells in Graves' hyperthyroidism and ophthalmopathy. Amplification targeted TCR beta CDR3 regions from RNA transcripts. HTBI primers drove first-round RT-PCR of the TCR CDR3. Via MiXCR, TCRdb re-called the multiplex PCR reads, giving one row per CDR3 protein. The sample carries hundreds of thousands of distinct CDR3 sequences, 46% recorded once. The sample comprised peripheral blood or thyroid tissue (not recorded which). Every receptor here comes from a woman aged 18-35 years with Graves' hyperthyroidism.

The chain joins TRBV7-9 to TRBJ2-7; the match to TRBD1 covers 9 bases. The CDR3 is 14 amino acids. From germline, CDR1 is SEHNR and CDR2 FQNEAQ (reference sequence). The V gene end was trimmed by 3 bases and the J gene end by 2 bases; junction bases not matched to a gene: 2. CDR3 DNA sequence: TGTGCCAGCAGCTTTTGGACAGGGGCCTACGAGCAGTACTTC. It translates to CASSFWTGAYEQYF.

This clonotype was seen a handful of times. The chain employs TRBV7-2 and TRBJ2-7, with D perhaps matching TRBD1 (5 bases). Trimming cost V 2 bases and J 2 bases, with 10 bases left between them. The CDR3 contains 14 residues. Germline CDR1 and CDR2: SGHTA and FQGNSA. CDR3 residues: CASSLTDSAYEQYF. In DNA form, the CDR3 reads TGTGCCAGCAGCTTAACAGACAGCGCCTACGAGCAGTACTTC.

This clonotype was picked up a small number of times. The chain is built from TRBV2 and TRBJ1-6, with no clear D. CDR1 and CDR2 from the germline V gene are SNHLY and FYNNEI. The CDR3 is 16 residues long. The ends were cut back, 4 bases at V and 0 bases at J, with 10 bases in the middle. Here the CDR3 DNA reads TGTGCCAGCAGTGCTCGGGTTAGCTCCTATAATTCACCCCTCCACTTT. Protein: CASSARVSSYNSPLHF.

The CDR3, as DNA: TGCAGCGTGAACTCCGGGACAGGGGACTATGGCTACACCTTC. It encodes CSVNSGTGDYGYTF. J is TRBJ1-2 and V is TRBV29-1; 10 nucleotides line up with TRBD1. J was trimmed by 3 bases and V by 6 bases; bases with no gene match: 7. CDR1 and CDR2 from the germline V gene are SQVTM and ANQGSEA. The CDR3 loop spans 14 amino acids.

This clonotype was counted a few times. J is TRBJ1-2 and V is TRBV12-3 or TRBV12-4, with 8 bases lining up with TRBD1. J gave up 5 bases and V 4 bases, and 9 bases lay outside the gene matches. The CDR3 has 15 amino acids. CDR3 sequence (DNA): TGTGCCAGCAGTTACGACAGGGGAGGCGGGTATGGCTACACCTTC. Its translation: CASSYDRGGGYGYTF.

V is TRBV10-3 and J is TRBJ2-3; perhaps TRBD1 as D (5 bases). The CDR3 runs 16 residues. Trimming shortened V by 2 bases and J by 3 bases, and 15 bases separated the two germline ends. The germline V gene has CDR1 ENHRY and CDR2 SYGVKD. CDR3 amino acids: CAISEGKAGSTDTQYF. CDR3 sequence (DNA): TGTGCCATCAGTGAGGGGAAAGCAGGGTCAACAGATACGCAGTATTTT.

V usage is TRBV25-1 and J usage is TRBJ1-1; 7 bases match TRBD1. V shed 4 bases, J shed 7 bases, and the junction held 9 bases outside the gene matches. The CDR3 totals 14 residues. Germline values: CDR1 MGHDK, CDR2 SYGVNS. The CDR3 nucleotides are TGTGCCAGCAGTGCGGACAGGACGGGGGATGAAGCTTTCTTT. Translation: CASSADRTGDEAFF. The full variable domain, in which reference TRBV25-1 and TRBJ1-1 provide the parts outside the CDR3, is EADIYQTPRYLVIGTGKKITLECSQTMGHDKMYWYQQDPGMELHLIHYSYGVNSTEKGDLSSESTVSRIRTEHFPLTLESARPSHTSQYLCASSADRTGDEAFFGQGTRLTVV.

This clonotype was observed a few times. The chain uses TRBV12-3 or TRBV12-4 and TRBJ1-5, with unresolved D. V lost 6 bases, J lost 7 bases, and 13 bases lay in between. This CDR3 region has 13 residues. DNA for the CDR3: TGTGCCAGCAGACCAGGAAAAGTCCAGCCCCAGCATTTT. As protein: CASRPGKVQPQHF.

A few counts support this clonotype. This chain uses TRBV7-9 with TRBJ2-7; D not resolved. V dropped 1 base and J dropped 0 bases, with 10 bases sitting between them. The germline V gene has CDR1 SEHNR and CDR2 FQNEAQ (reference sequence). This CDR3 is 15 amino acids long. The CDR3 bases are TGTGCCAGCAGCTTAGACGGGTCGAGCTCCTACGAGCAGTACTTC. Protein product: CASSLDGSSSYEQYF. Filled out from reference TRBV7-9 and TRBJ2-7, the complete variable domain reads DTGVSQNPRHKITKRGQNVTFRCDPISEHNRLYWYRQTLGQGPEFLTYFQNEAQLEKSRLLSDRFSAERPKGSFSTLEIQRTEQGDSAMYLCASSLDGSSSYEQYFGPGTRLTVT.

V and J are TRBV7-8 and TRBJ1-1; D gene ambiguous. CDR1 and CDR2 from the germline V gene are SGHVS and FQNEAQ. This CDR3 has 10 amino acids. V dropped 2 bases and J dropped 11 bases, with 6 bases sitting between them. The CDR3 DNA reads as TGTGCCAGCAGCTTACTGTACGCTTTCTTT. Translation gives CASSLLYAFF.

This clonotype showed up just a few times. This rearrangement joins TRBV6-6 to TRBJ2-7; D could derive from TRBD1 or TRBD2 (5 bases each). In germline, CDR1 is MNHNY, CDR2 SVGAGI (reference sequence). Trimming stripped 5 bases from V and 1 base from J, with 12 bases between. The CDR3 runs to 14 residues. The CDR3 nucleotides read TGTGCCAGCAGTATTCGGGACCGTTCCTACGAGCAGTACTTC. Translation gives CASSIRDRSYEQYF.

The chain recombines TRBV2 with TRBJ2-7; 8 bases are shared with TRBD2. The CDR3 spans 15 residues. From germline, CDR1 is SNHLY and CDR2 FYNNEI. V trimming: 6 bases; J trimming: 2 bases; junction bases outside the gene matches: 9. This CDR3 is CASSVEAGATYEQYF. The CDR3 DNA reads TGTGCCAGCAGCGTAGAAGCGGGGGCCACCTACGAGCAGTACTTC.

This clonotype was picked up a small number of times. The chain uses TRBV20-1 and TRBJ1-1; TRBD1 matches at 7 bases. CDR1 is DFQATT and CDR2 is SNEGSKA in the germline V gene (reference sequence). The CDR3 is 12 residues long. Written as DNA, the CDR3 is TGCAGCGCCAACAGGGGACACACTGAAGCTTTCTTT. Amino acids: CSANRGHTEAFF.

The rearrangement links TRBV25-1 to TRBJ1-4, with 8 bases fitting TRBD1. CDR1 is MGHDK, CDR2 SYGVNS, per germline. J was trimmed by 5 bases and V by 7 bases; bases with no gene match: 6. The CDR3 loop spans 14 amino acids. For the CDR3, the DNA is TGTGCCAGCAAATCCGGGACAGGAAATGAAAAACTGTTTTTT. This translates into CASKSGTGNEKLFF.

This chain uses TRBV7-9 with TRBJ2-7; 10 bases align to TRBD1. Germline assignment: CDR1 SEHNR and CDR2 FQNEAQ (reference sequence). Losses at the gene ends were 5 bases for V and 3 bases for J; bases not matched to a gene: 7. There are 15 residues in the CDR3. CDR3: CASSPPGQGSYEQYF. The CDR3 DNA follows: TGTGCCAGCAGCCCTCCGGGACAGGGGAGCTACGAGCAGTACTTC.

This rearrangement joins TRBV7-9 to TRBJ1-1, with D possibly matching TRBD1 (6 bases). In germline, CDR1 is SEHNR, CDR2 FQNEAQ (reference sequence). Between the trimmed V and J ends, which lost 5 bases and 7 bases, there was a span of 17 bases. CDR3 length: 14 residues. The CDR3 coding sequence is TGTGCCAGCAGCCCCGGGGGGGCGTGGGTTGAAGCTTTCTTT. This codes for CASSPGGAWVEAFF.